This T cell receptor beta chain was documented in a study of T cell repertoires in cytomegalovirus infection. Study background: Alongside well-studied HLA-B-restricted CMV epitopes, recently identified HLA-C-restricted CMV epitopes were also used. CMV infection together with matching HLA type was indicated by public TCR beta signatures. Findings and limits, study-wide: Dominant in the ex vivo response were TCR beta clonotypes restricted by HLA-C and specific for CMV. Based on cumulative public TCR beta family frequency, carriers of CMV plus the relevant HLA were identified.

Comments on this clonotype: What it binds is unknown.

In TCRdb, the reads were re-called with MiXCR into one record per CDR3 protein. The data show about 160,000 distinct CDR3 sequences, less than 25% seen once. CDR3 size: 14 residues. Germline values: CDR1 SGHVS, CDR2 FNYEAQ. V lost 1 base and J 5 bases, leaving 11 bases between the germline ends. The rearrangement joins TRBV7-6 to TRBJ1-1, with a possible D match to TRBD1 (6 bases). This TCR came from a human donor in good health (CMV status not recorded). Some clones in this sample may be carry-over from other donors' samples. Material: CD8+ T cells from cultured PBMCs, obtained from culture after CMV antigen stimulation. CDR3 loop: CASSLDREVTEAFF. As DNA, the CDR3 is TGTGCCAGCAGCTTAGACAGGGAGGTTACTGAAGCTTTCTTT. The whole variable domain, remainder taken from reference TRBV7-6 and TRBJ1-1, is GAGVSQSPRYKVTKRGQDVALRCDPISGHVSLYWYRQALGQGPEFLTYFNYEAQQDKSGLPNDRFSAERPEGSISTLTIQRTEQRDSAMYRCASSLDREVTEAFFGQGTRLTVV.